The rows below give T cell receptor beta chains drawn from one sample of a study of metastatic and nonmetastatic thyroid tumors. TCRdb reprocessed the PCR reads via MiXCR. The table lists 15,000 to 20,000 clones, 20% to 25% of them singletons. The sequenced material came from adjacent normal tissue. The receptors come from a female donor with papillary thyroid cancer or a benign thyroid nodule (not recorded which). Some clones in this sample may be carry-over from other donors' samples. CDR3s include the opening cysteine and the closing phenylalanine or tryptophan. D genes are given only for firm matches. Size values are once, few and many counts, or a class for expanded clones, and some rows have none.

v_call	d_call	clone_size	j_call	cdr3_aa	cdr3_nt
TRBV13	.	.	TRBJ2-7	CASSSLDYEQYF	TGTGCCAGCAGCTCCCTGGACTACGAGCAGTACTTC
TRBV18	.	.	TRBJ2-7	CASSPQPGDEQYF	TGTGCCAGCTCACCACAGCCAGGGGACGAGCAGTACTTC
TRBV5-1	TRBD2	many	TRBJ2-1	CASSLVRGSYNEQFF	TGCGCCAGCAGCTTGGTGCGGGGGTCCTACAATGAGCAGTTCTTC
TRBV13	TRBD2	many	TRBJ2-3	CASSWKTSGRTDTQYF	TGTGCCAGCAGCTGGAAGACTAGCGGACGAACAGATACGCAGTATTTT
TRBV6-5	.	medium-sized	TRBJ1-2	CASSYRFTGAGGYTF	TGTGCCAGCAGTTATAGATTTACCGGGGCTGGTGGCTACACCTTC
TRBV9	.	many	TRBJ2-2	CASSVALAGTGELFF	TGTGCCAGCAGCGTAGCTTTGGCCGGCACCGGGGAGCTGTTTTTT
TRBV5-1	TRBD1	.	TRBJ2-7	CASGTGTGSYEQYF	TGCGCCAGCGGGACAGGGACAGGGTCCTACGAGCAGTACTTC
TRBV19	TRBD2	many	TRBJ2-1	CASRLAGGLSYNEQFF	TGTGCCAGTAGGCTAGCGGGAGGCCTCTCCTACAATGAGCAGTTCTTC
TRBV20-1	TRBD2	.	TRBJ2-5	CIARDTSGRETQYF	TGCATCGCTAGAGATACTAGCGGGAGAGAGACCCAGTACTTC
TRBV7-2	TRBD1	many	TRBJ1-1	CASSFPQGRGTEAFF	TGTGCCAGCAGCTTCCCACAGGGGCGAGGGACTGAAGCTTTCTTT
TRBV24-1	TRBD1	.	TRBJ1-1	CATSESRTGPNTEAFF	TGTGCCACCAGTGAATCGCGGACAGGCCCGAACACTGAAGCTTTCTTT
TRBV6-1	.	medium-sized	TRBJ1-5	CASTPGNQPQHF	TGTGCCAGCACCCCCGGGAATCAGCCCCAGCATTTT
TRBV5-1	.	.	TRBJ2-2	CASSQYGSGELFF	TGCGCCAGCAGCCAATATGGGTCCGGGGAGCTGTTTTTT
TRBV5-1	TRBD1	medium-sized	TRBJ1-2	CASRLDRDYGYTF	TGCGCCAGCAGATTAGACAGGGACTATGGCTACACCTTC
TRBV7-8	.	.	TRBJ2-3	CASSFRAGPNTDTQYF	TGTGCCAGCAGCTTTAGGGCGGGACCGAACACAGATACGCAGTATTTT
TRBV6-2/TRBV6-3	TRBD1	many	TRBJ1-4	CASSYGEGAGEKLFF	TGTGCCAGCAGTTACGGCGAGGGGGCTGGCGAAAAACTGTTTTTT
TRBV9	TRBD2	many	TRBJ2-1	CASSVATTSGYNEQFF	TGTGCCAGCAGCGTAGCTACCACTAGCGGCTACAATGAGCAGTTCTTC
TRBV5-4	.	many	TRBJ2-1	CASSLRGGSRGDEQFF	TGTGCCAGCAGCTTGCGGGGCGGCTCAAGGGGGGATGAGCAGTTCTTC
TRBV3-1	.	.	TRBJ2-7	CASSPQGGEQYF	TGTGCCAGCAGCCCACAGGGTGGCGAGCAGTACTTC
TRBV5-1	.	medium-sized	TRBJ1-1	CASSSAGGVTEAFF	TGCGCCAGCAGCTCAGCAGGTGGGGTCACTGAAGCTTTCTTT
TRBV12-3/TRBV12-4	.	medium-sized	TRBJ2-1	CASSTYNEQFF	TGTGCCAGCAGTACCTACAATGAGCAGTTCTTC
TRBV7-8	.	many	TRBJ2-6	CASRQPGFGANVLTF	TGTGCCAGCAGACAACCGGGTTTTGGGGCCAACGTCCTGACTTTC